Shown below are 8 T cell receptor beta chains from a single sample sequenced in a study of post-analysis software for immune sequencing data. The library was made from cDNA and included unique molecular identifiers. Using its own MiXCR run on the PCR reads, TCRdb lists one record per CDR3 protein. The data contain 400,000 to 500,000 distinct CDR3 sequences, approximately 37% of them seen just once; the ten biggest clones take up 6% to 9%. Overall study findings and caveats: Controls had lower frequencies than patients of about 5 TRBV segments, which included TRBV5-6, TRBV5-1 and TRBV20-1.

Their antigens are not known. Source material: blood. These receptors were collected from a girl aged 2-10 years with multiple sclerosis.

This rearrangement joins TRBV9 to TRBJ2-1; 12 nucleotides align to TRBD2. V lost 3 bases, J lost 5 bases, and 6 bases stayed unmatched. Per germline, CDR1 SGDLS and CDR2 YYNGEE. This CDR3 contains 16 residues. The CDR3 spells CASSDRTSGIHNEQFF. CDR3 nucleotides: TGTGCCAGCAGCGACCGGACTAGCGGGATACACAATGAGCAGTTCTTC.

Points on this clonotype: This may come from a read error, since a much larger clone is one base off. This chain links TRBV20-1 with TRBJ2-3; 7 bases line up with TRBD1. The CDR3 is made up of 15 amino acids. Germline assignment: CDR1 DFQATT and CDR2 SNEGSKA (reference sequence). The CDR3 is CSAGDYQGETDTQYF. Here the CDR3 DNA reads TGCAGTGCTGGAGATTACCAGGGGGAAACAGATACGCAGTATTTT.

This chain connects TRBV5-1 to TRBJ2-7; maybe TRBD2 (5 bases). Per germline, CDR1 SGHRS and CDR2 YFSETQ. This CDR3 region has 14 residues. V was trimmed by 4 bases and J by 4 bases, leaving 15 bases between them. CDR3 DNA sequence: TGCGCCAGCAGCAAGTGGACGGGAACTTACGAGCAGTACTTC. Protein product: CASSKWTGTYEQYF.

This clonotype was counted between two and nine times. The J gene is TRBJ2-3, the V gene TRBV7-9, with 8 bases that match TRBD2. Trimming took 2 bases from V and 3 from J; bases not matched to a gene: 10. This CDR3 is built from 17 residues. CDR1 is SEHNR, CDR2 FQNEAQ, per germline (reference sequence). The CDR3 DNA reads TGTGCCAGCAGCTTAAGAAAGGGGACTAGTATAACAGATACGCAGTATTTT. Amino acids: CASSLRKGTSITDTQYF.

This chain joins TRBV6-5 and TRBJ1-1; no reliable D call. The CDR3 runs 12 residues. CDR1 and CDR2 from the germline V gene are MNHEY and SVGAGI. The V and J ends lost 4 bases and 3 bases respectively, with 6 bases between them. This CDR3 reads CASSSRYTEAFF. The CDR3 coding sequence is TGTGCCAGCAGTTCCAGATACACTGAAGCTTTCTTT.

The chain combines TRBV20-1 with TRBJ2-4; 14 bases line up with TRBD2. The CDR3 is 18 residues long. J lost 1 base, V lost 0 bases, and 5 bases had no gene match. Germline CDR1 DFQATT, CDR2 SNEGSKA (reference sequence). CDR3 bases: TGCAGTGCTAGAGATCCCTGGACTAGCGGGGGGGCCAAAAACATTCAGTACTTC. Residues: CSARDPWTSGGAKNIQYF.

The chain links TRBV29-1 to TRBJ2-7; TRBD1 matches 8 bases. V shed 7 bases and J 3 bases; nucleotides not matched to a gene: 5. This CDR3 has 12 residues. In germline, CDR1 is SQVTM, CDR2 ANQGSEA. CDR3 region: CSGGQGHYEQYF. The CDR3 DNA sequence: TGCAGCGGAGGACAGGGACACTACGAGCAGTACTTC.

This clonotype has a single count. The rearrangement links TRBV4-1 to TRBJ2-3, with 9 nucleotides matching TRBD2. The CDR3 loop spans 17 amino acids. The V gene end was trimmed by 4 bases and the J gene end by 2 bases; junction bases not matched to a gene: 10. Germline CDR1 reads MGHRA; CDR2 reads YSYEKL. DNA for the CDR3: TGCGCCAGCAGCCCAGCAAGGCGGGAGGGCCTCACAGATACGCAGTATTTT. Amino acid sequence: CASSPARREGLTDTQYF.